This T cell receptor (beta chain) was sequenced during a study of blood T cells in healthy people across ages. A second PCR, run for about 7 to 11 cycles, used a sample-barcoded 5' primer plus a J-beta primer mix. TCRdb called the 5' RACE reads again in MiXCR, with one record for every CDR3 protein. The sample has 1.5 million to 1.9 million distinct CDR3 sequences; under 55% are singletons. V was pared by 3 bases and J by 7 bases, with 7 bases between. The length of the CDR3 is 11 residues. Germline V gene data show CDR1 as SNHLY and CDR2 as FYNNEI. The source material was blood. The sequence came from a woman aged 18-35 years in good health. The rearrangement uses TRBV2 and TRBJ2-7, with unresolved D. DNA for the CDR3: TGTGCCAGCAGTGATATCGGGGAGCAGTACTTC. The encoded protein is CASSDIGEQYF.